This T cell receptor beta chain originates from a study of cytomegalovirus exposure and HLA in healthy donors. Study outcomes and limitations: The study designated some 180 TCR beta chains cytomegalovirus-associated.

As for this clone: The antigen is undetermined.

V was cut by 0 bases and J by 1 base, with 14 bases left in between. CDR1 and CDR2 from the germline V gene are MNHEY and SMNVEV (reference sequence). This CDR3 has 17 residues. This PCR relied on a set of 60 Vbeta primers and 13 Jbeta primers. The data were produced by immunoSEQ multiplex PCR, yet TCRdb's version contains in-frame clones alone and is incomplete. The table lists fewer than 200,000 clones, approximately 84% of them singletons, with around 0.21% in the top ten. This rearrangement joins TRBV27 to TRBJ2-3, with TRBD1 as a possible D gene (5 bases). This sequence originates from a girl under three years old in good health and CMV-seronegative. Sequenced material: PBMCs. CDR3 bases: TGTGCCAGCAGTTTATCGAATCAGGGCGGACGCACAGATACGCAGTATTTT. It codes for CASSLSNQGGRTDTQYF.